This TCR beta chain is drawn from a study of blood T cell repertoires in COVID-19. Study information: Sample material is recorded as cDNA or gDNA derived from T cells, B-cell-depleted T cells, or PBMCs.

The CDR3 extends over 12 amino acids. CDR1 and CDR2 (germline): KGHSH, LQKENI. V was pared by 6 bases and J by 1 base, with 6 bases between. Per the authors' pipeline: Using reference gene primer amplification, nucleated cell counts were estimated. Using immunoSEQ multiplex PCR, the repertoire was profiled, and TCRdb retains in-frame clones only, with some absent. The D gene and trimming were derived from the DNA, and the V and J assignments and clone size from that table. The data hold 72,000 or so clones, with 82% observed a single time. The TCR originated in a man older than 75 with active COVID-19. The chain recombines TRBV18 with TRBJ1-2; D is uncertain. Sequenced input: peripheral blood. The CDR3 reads CASSDNNYGYTF. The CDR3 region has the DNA TGTGCCAGCTCCGACAATAACTATGGCTACACCTTC. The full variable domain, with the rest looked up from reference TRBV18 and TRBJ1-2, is NAGVMQNPRHLVRRRGQEARLRCSPMKGHSHVYWYRQLPEEGLKFMVYLQKENIIDESGMPKERFSAEFPKEGPSILRIQQVVRGDSAAYFCASSDNNYGYTFGSGTRLTVV.